These 22 T cell receptor beta chains originate from one sample sequenced in a study of cytomegalovirus exposure and HLA in healthy donors. PCR amplification relied on 60 Vbeta primers (plus 13 Jbeta primers). Profiling relied on immunoSEQ multiplex PCR, and the TCRdb table lists in-frame clones only, not all of them. The table records around 55,000 clones, 55% to 75% of them present only once. The sequencing input was PBMCs. The receptor source for this set is a man aged 35 to 55 in good health and CMV-seropositive.

This chain links TRBV4-1 with TRBJ2-1; 12 bases are a match to TRBD2. The J segment lost 5 bases and the V segment lost 4 bases, leaving 24 bases of the junction unmatched. Germline CDR1 MGHRA, CDR2 YSYEKL. The CDR3 is made up of 22 amino acids. The CDR3 spells CASSRTYSRGGSSGGAHNEQFF. In DNA form, the CDR3 reads TGCGCCAGCAGCCGGACTTACTCCCGAGGTGGCTCTAGCGGGGGGGCCCACAATGAGCAGTTCTTC.

V usage is TRBV5-4 and J usage is TRBJ1-5; the D is unclear. Trimming pared 0 bases from V and 7 bases from J, leaving 8 bases between. The CDR3 loop spans 13 amino acids. CDR1 and CDR2 from the germline V gene are SGHNT and YYREEE (reference sequence). CDR3 sequence (DNA): TGTGCCAGCAGCTTGGGGGGAGAACAGCCCCAGCATTTT. The encoded protein is CASSLGGEQPQHF.

The rearrangement uses TRBV7-9 and TRBJ2-5; D is perhaps TRBD2 (5 bases). The CDR3 runs 14 residues. CDR1 SEHNR and CDR2 FQNEAQ come from the germline V gene (reference sequence). Trimming pared 4 bases from V and 4 bases from J, leaving 13 bases between. The CDR3 DNA reads as TGTGCCAGCAGCTCCCCGCGGGTCCCAGAGACCCAGTACTTC. The encoded protein is CASSSPRVPETQYF.

V usage is TRBV4-3 and J usage is TRBJ1-2, with a weak D call TRBD1 (6 bases). Germline V gene lookup returns CDR1 LGHNA and CDR2 YSLEER. This CDR3 has 19 residues. V lost 0 bases to trimming and J lost 2 bases, with 22 bases between them. The CDR3 DNA is TGCGCCAGCAGCCAAGAAAGAACACAGGGAAACCAAGAAAACTATGGCTACACCTTC. It translates to CASSQERTQGNQENYGYTF.

By its share, this clone is medium-sized. This sequence joins TRBV4-3 and TRBJ2-1; 11 bases fit TRBD2. The CDR3 loop spans 16 amino acids. V lost 2 bases to trimming and J lost 2 bases; unmatched junction nucleotides: 2. The germline V gene has CDR1 LGHNA and CDR2 YSLEER. The CDR3 reads CASSQTSGGPYNEQFF. DNA for the CDR3: TGCGCCAGCAGCCAAACTAGCGGGGGTCCCTACAATGAGCAGTTCTTC.

This clone came up a few times. The chain couples TRBV6-1 to TRBJ2-3; possibly TRBD1 for D (5 bases). Trimming left V 1 base short and J 7 bases short, with 21 bases between. CDR3 size: 17 residues. Germline V CDR1 and CDR2: MNHNS, SASEGT. CDR3 nucleotides: TGTGCCAGCAGTGAAGAAGGGGCCACGGCCCATTTGAATACGCAGTATTTT. Amino acids: CASSEEGATAHLNTQYF.

This chain joins TRBV29-1 and TRBJ1-5; D is uncertain. The V gene's germline CDR1 is SQVTM and CDR2 ANQGSEA. V was shortened by 6 bases and J by 5 bases, with 14 bases between the two germline ends. CDR3 size: 13 residues. The CDR3: CSVQEVFDQPQHF. The CDR3 DNA reads as TGCAGCGTCCAGGAGGTTTTCGATCAGCCCCAGCATTTT.

The CDR3 sequence: CASSFLSTSGATYNEQFF. CDR3 DNA: TGCGCCAGCAGCTTCCTATCGACTAGCGGCGCCACCTACAATGAGCAGTTCTTC. The V and J genes are TRBV5-1 and TRBJ2-1; 9 bases map to TRBD2. The germline V gene encodes CDR1 SGHRS and CDR2 YFSETQ. V shed 2 bases and J 2 bases; nucleotides not matched to a gene: 11. This CDR3 spans 18 amino acids.

The chain is built from TRBV12-5 and TRBJ2-1; the match to TRBD2 covers 10 bases. Germline CDR1 and CDR2: LGHNT and FRNRAP. The CDR3 is made up of 17 amino acids. Trimming took 3 bases from V and 3 from J; bases not matched to a gene: 8. The CDR3 here is CASGFQSGGALYNEQFF. For the CDR3, the DNA is TGTGCTAGTGGTTTTCAAAGCGGGGGGGCCCTCTACAATGAGCAGTTCTTC.

The V call is TRBV7-9, the J call TRBJ1-2, with D possibly TRBD1 on 6 matching bases. This CDR3 contains 15 residues. V was trimmed by 8 bases and J by 8 bases, leaving 24 bases between them. Germline assignment: CDR1 SEHNR and CDR2 FQNEAQ (reference sequence). The CDR3: CASGSNRDKQSGYTF. The CDR3 DNA reads TGTGCCAGCGGATCCAACCGGGACAAACAATCGGGCTACACCTTC. Full variable domain (outside the CDR3, taken from reference TRBV7-9 and TRBJ1-2): DTGVSQNPRHKITKRGQNVTFRCDPISEHNRLYWYRQTLGQGPEFLTYFQNEAQLEKSRLLSDRFSAERPKGSFSTLEIQRTEQGDSAMYLCASGSNRDKQSGYTFGSGTRLTVV.

The V call is TRBV2, the J call TRBJ1-5, with 9 bases aligning to TRBD1. Looked up from germline, CDR1 is SNHLY and CDR2 is FYNNEI. CDR3 length: 15 residues. The V segment lost 6 bases and the J segment 5 bases; nucleotides outside the gene matches: 8. The DNA for the CDR3 is TGTGCCAGCAGAGAGGGACAGGGTGTGCATCAGCCCCAGCATTTT. This translates into CASREGQGVHQPQHF.

V gene TRBV5-1 combines with J gene TRBJ2-1; the D gene is possibly TRBD2 (7 bases). The CDR3 runs to 15 residues. Germline values: CDR1 SGHRS, CDR2 YFSETQ. V was clipped by 4 bases and J by 10 bases, with 21 bases between them. CDR3 loop: CASSKQGGERGEQFF. The DNA for the CDR3 is TGCGCCAGCAGCAAACAGGGTGGGGAGCGGGGAGAGCAGTTCTTC.

The chain carries TRBV5-1 and TRBJ1-2; no definite D call. Germline V gene sequence: CDR1 SGHRS, CDR2 YFSETQ. Trimming removed 4 bases from V and 2 bases from J, with 6 bases in between. The CDR3 has 12 residues. This CDR3 reads CASSEQNYGYTF. CDR3 bases: TGCGCCAGCAGCGAACAGAACTATGGCTACACCTTC.

This rearrangement joins TRBV12-5 to TRBJ1-3; D is perhaps TRBD1 (5 bases). Looked up from germline, CDR1 is LGHNT and CDR2 is FRNRAP. The length of the CDR3 is 13 residues. V lost 1 base and J 11 bases, leaving 12 bases between the germline ends. CDR3 loop: CASGLDAQGPIYF. The CDR3 DNA reads TGTGCTAGTGGTTTGGACGCCCAGGGCCCCATATATTTT.

There are a few counts of this clone. V and J are TRBV7-8 and TRBJ1-5, with 8 nucleotides matching TRBD1. Germline CDR1 is SGHVS and CDR2 is FQNEAQ. After removal of 5 bases from V and 8 bases from J, the junction contained 5 bases not matched to a gene. The CDR3 totals 13 residues. Here the CDR3 reads CASSLDRGKPQHF. The CDR3 bases are TGTGCCAGCAGCCTCGACAGGGGAAAGCCCCAGCATTTT.

The chain employs TRBV4-1 and TRBJ2-7; D is perhaps TRBD2 (6 bases). The length of the CDR3 is 15 residues. Trimming took off 2 bases at V and 0 bases at J, with 11 bases between the two ends. Germline V lookup: CDR1 MGHRA, CDR2 YSYEKL. The chain's CDR3 is CASSQLPGDSYEQYF. The CDR3 nucleotides are TGCGCCAGCAGCCAACTTCCGGGAGACTCCTACGAGCAGTACTTC.

This clone has more than one count but fewer than ten. The V call is TRBV6-1, the J call TRBJ1-5, with TRBD1 as a possible D gene (6 bases). The CDR3 sequence is 13 residues long. Trimming pared 6 bases from V and 3 bases from J, leaving 9 bases between. Per germline, CDR1 MNHNS and CDR2 SASEGT. The CDR3 region is CASRGQINQPQHF. DNA of the CDR3: TGTGCCAGCAGAGGACAGATCAATCAGCCCCAGCATTTT.

The chain joins TRBV7-6 to TRBJ2-2; 10 bases fit TRBD1. The V gene end was trimmed by 6 bases and the J gene end by 4 bases; junction bases not matched to a gene: 5. This CDR3 spans 15 amino acids. The germline V gene encodes CDR1 SGHVS and CDR2 FNYEAQ. CDR3 loop: CASSAGTGVTGELFF. For the CDR3, the DNA is TGTGCCAGCAGTGCCGGGACAGGGGTCACCGGGGAGCTGTTTTTT.

The V gene is TRBV28, the J gene TRBJ2-1, with 7 nucleotides matching TRBD2. The CDR3 runs 15 residues. V shed 3 bases and J 9 bases; nucleotides not matched to a gene: 11. Per the germline V gene, CDR1 is MDHEN and CDR2 is SYDVKM. For the CDR3, the DNA is TGTGCCAGCAGTTTCGGGGGGAGGGAAGTTGGTGAGCAGTTCTTC. This translates into CASSFGGREVGEQFF.

V and J are TRBV5-6 and TRBJ1-1, with unresolved D. V was trimmed by 3 bases and J by 2 bases, leaving 8 bases between them. The CDR3 sequence is 13 residues long. Per the germline V gene, CDR1 is SGHDT and CDR2 is YYEEEE. CDR3 sequence: CASSWRRNTEAFF. The CDR3 DNA reads as TGTGCCAGCAGCTGGAGAAGAAACACTGAAGCTTTCTTT.

V gene TRBV6-5 combines with J gene TRBJ1-1, with D tentatively TRBD1 (6 bases). V was trimmed by 10 bases and J by 0 bases, leaving 18 bases between them. The CDR3 has 15 residues. The germline CDR1 and CDR2 sequences are MNHEY and SVGAGI. This CDR3 is CATSSTGGVNTEAFF. The DNA of the CDR3 is TGTGCCACTTCTTCGACGGGGGGCGTGAACACTGAAGCTTTCTTT.

The V call is TRBV7-2, the J call TRBJ2-5; 8 bases are a match to TRBD1. CDR1 is SGHTA and CDR2 is FQGNSA in the germline V gene. This CDR3 has 15 residues. V lost 1 base, J lost 5 bases, and 6 bases stayed unmatched. The CDR3 region has the DNA TGTGCCAGCAGCTTAGGGCAGGGGGCGTTGGAGACCCAGTACTTC. Translation: CASSLGQGALETQYF.